Listed below are T cell receptor beta chains from one sample, sequenced in a study of T cell responses to AZD1222 COVID-19 vaccine. Repertoires were generated with immunoSEQ multiplex PCR, while TCRdb's copy carries only in-frame clones and drops some. This table holds around 120,000 clones, about 93% found once. Sequences were derived from peripheral blood, sampled 28 days after the second AZD1222 dose. These receptors were obtained from an adult who received the AZD1222 COVID-19 vaccine. Both conserved end residues are part of each CDR3. D genes are given only for firm matches. Clone sizes are given selectively: once, few, many, or a class where the clone is expanded.

size	length	J	D	V	CDR3	DNA
-	15	TRBJ1-1	-	TRBV14	CASSQEGTANTEAFF	TGTGCCAGCAGCCAAGAGGGAACGGCGAACACTGAAGCTTTCTTT
once	13	TRBJ2-2	-	TRBV19	CASSILRTGELFF	TGTGCCAGTAGCATTCTTCGCACCGGGGAGCTGTTTTTT
-	16	TRBJ2-3	-	TRBV5-4	CASSLMGGGNTDTQYF	TGTGCCAGCAGCTTGATGGGGGGAGGAAACACAGATACGCAGTATTTT
-	15	TRBJ2-2	TRBD1	TRBV6-2/TRBV6-3	CASSWTGGNTGELFF	TGTGCCAGCAGTTGGACAGGGGGCAACACCGGGGAGCTGTTTTTT
once	13	TRBJ1-2	-	TRBV5-1	CASKVYAADGYTF	TGCGCCAGCAAGGTTTACGCAGCGGATGGCTACACCTTC
-	14	TRBJ1-4	-	TRBV5-1	CASSLQGREEKLFF	TGCGCCAGCAGCTTGCAGGGGAGAGAGGAAAAACTGTTTTTT
-	15	TRBJ1-5	TRBD1	TRBV7-9	CASSSGTGWNQPQHF	TGTGCCAGCAGTTCCGGGACAGGGTGGAATCAGCCCCAGCATTTT
few	14	TRBJ2-7	TRBD1	TRBV18	CASAYDRGSYEQYF	TGTGCCAGCGCCTATGACAGGGGGTCGTACGAGCAGTACTTC
-	16	TRBJ2-5	TRBD1	TRBV6-1	CASSEGPTGGIETQYF	TGTGCCAGCAGTGAGGGTCCGACAGGGGGCATCGAGACCCAGTACTTC
-	14	TRBJ1-1	-	TRBV19	CASRGRGINTEAFF	TGTGCCAGTCGGGGTAGAGGAATAAACACTGAAGCTTTCTTT
-	15	TRBJ1-6	-	TRBV3-1/TRBV3-2	CASSHRTRLNSPLHF	TGTGCCAGCAGCCACCGGACACGACTAAATTCACCCCTCCACTTT
-	13	TRBJ1-2	-	TRBV12-3/TRBV12-4	CASSPAGAGGYTF	TGTGCCAGCAGCCCCGCAGGGGCAGGTGGCTACACCTTC
few	18	TRBJ2-2	TRBD2	TRBV4-2	CASSRPTGAGGPTGELFF	TGTGCCAGCAGCCGCCCTACGGGCGCGGGAGGACCCACCGGGGAGCTGTTTTTT
-	14	TRBJ1-2	-	TRBV3-1/TRBV3-2	CASSQFGVNYGYTF	TGTGCCAGCAGCCAATTCGGGGTCAACTATGGCTACACCTTC
-	14	TRBJ1-3	-	TRBV9	CASSPRSSGNTIYF	TGTGCCAGCAGCCCCCGGAGCTCTGGAAACACCATATATTTT
-	16	TRBJ2-3	TRBD2	TRBV15	CATSGLAGRMVDTQYF	TGTGCCACCAGCGGACTAGCGGGCCGGATGGTAGATACGCAGTATTTT
-	12	TRBJ2-3	-	TRBV6-5	CASKADTDTQYF	TGTGCCAGCAAAGCGGACACAGATACGCAGTATTTT
-	13	TRBJ1-1	-	TRBV6-2/TRBV6-3	CASSIYRNTEAFF	TGTGCCAGCAGTATCTATCGGAACACTGAAGCTTTCTTT
-	17	TRBJ1-2	-	TRBV6-2/TRBV6-3	CASSPRSDLGGHYGYTF	TGTGCCAGCAGTCCCCGGAGCGACCTCGGGGGGCATTATGGCTACACCTTC
once	14	TRBJ2-5	TRBD1	TRBV7-2	CASSDRAARETQYF	TGTGCCAGCAGCGACAGGGCGGCACGAGAGACCCAGTACTTC
-	13	TRBJ1-5	-	TRBV7-9	CASSLNSGQPQHF	TGTGCCAGCAGCTTAAATTCGGGACAGCCCCAGCATTTT
-	12	TRBJ1-6	-	TRBV14	CASSHSYSPLHF	TGTGCCAGCAGCCACTCTTATTCACCCCTCCACTTT
few	12	TRBJ1-1	-	TRBV7-8	CASSLPYTEAFF	TGTGCCAGCAGCCTCCCATACACTGAAGCTTTCTTT
-	15	TRBJ2-3	TRBD1	TRBV7-9	CASSLPTGLGDTQYF	TGTGCCAGCAGCTTACCGACAGGGCTCGGGGATACGCAGTATTTT
-	13	TRBJ2-7	-	TRBV9	CASSSLRDSEQYF	TGTGCCAGCAGCTCCCTCCGGGACTCCGAGCAGTACTTC
-	16	TRBJ1-2	-	TRBV4-1	CASSQDPGRPNYGYTF	TGCGCCAGCAGCCAAGATCCGGGACGACCCAACTATGGCTACACCTTC
-	15	TRBJ2-5	-	TRBV7-2	CASSLKAGPSGTQYF	TGTGCCAGCAGCTTGAAAGCCGGGCCCTCAGGGACCCAGTACTTC
-	12	TRBJ1-1	-	TRBV10-1	CASSEGEEEAFF	TGCGCCAGCAGTGAAGGTGAAGAGGAAGCTTTCTTT
once	15	TRBJ1-2	-	TRBV9	CASSARDRPIDGYTF	TGTGCCAGCAGCGCCCGGGACCGTCCCATCGATGGCTACACCTTC
-	11	TRBJ2-1	-	TRBV19	CASSIKEIQFF	TGTGCCAGTAGTATAAAGGAGATACAGTTCTTC
-	18	TRBJ2-4	TRBD2	TRBV7-8	CASSLGLAGGTAKNIQYF	TGTGCCAGCAGCTTGGGCCTTGCGGGAGGTACGGCCAAAAACATTCAGTACTTC
-	15	TRBJ2-3	-	TRBV7-9	CASTPGNRAIDTQYF	TGTGCCAGCACCCCTGGGAATAGGGCAATAGATACGCAGTATTTT
-	14	TRBJ2-1	-	TRBV7-9	CASSLAHSKDEQFF	TGTGCCAGCAGCTTAGCGCATAGTAAGGATGAGCAGTTCTTC